These T cell receptor beta chains were read from a single sample in a study of T cells in Graves' hyperthyroidism and ophthalmopathy. Each CDR3 protein gets one entry after TCRdb re-called the multiplex PCR reads with MiXCR. The data contain 560,000 or so distinct CDR3 sequences, less than 20% of them singletons. Input material: blood. All receptors derive from a man aged 40-55 years with Graves' ophthalmopathy. Both conserved end residues are part of each CDR3. The order of the fields is V gene, J gene, clone size, D gene, CDR3 protein, CDR3 DNA. The D gene is left open where the match is weak. A row's size may be missing; if present it is once, few, many or a size class.

>TRBV9|TRBJ1-2|NA|NA
CASSVDPGRSFNYGYTF
TGTGCCAGCAGCGTAGATCCAGGCCGAAGCTTTAACTATGGCTACACCTTC
>TRBV7-9|TRBJ2-2|NA|NA
CASSIPGGELFF
TGTGCCAGCAGTATCCCAGGCGGGGAGCTGTTTTTT
>TRBV6-1|TRBJ1-3|few|NA
CAPGPNSGNTIYF
TGTGCTCCGGGACCAAACTCTGGAAACACCATATATTTT
>TRBV4-1|TRBJ1-1|few|NA
CASSQEPDTNTEAFF
TGCGCCAGCAGCCAAGAGCCCGACACGAACACTGAAGCTTTCTTT
>TRBV29-1|TRBJ1-4|NA|NA
CSVEGDGDNEKLFF
TGCAGCGTTGAAGGTGACGGTGATAATGAAAAACTGTTTTTT
>TRBV18|TRBJ1-1|many|NA
CASSTGQNTEAFF
TGTGCCAGCTCGACAGGACAGAACACTGAAGCTTTCTTT
>TRBV2|TRBJ1-3|NA|NA
CASSEYRESGNTIYF
TGTGCCAGCAGTGAATACCGGGAGAGTGGAAACACCATATATTTT
>TRBV20-1|TRBJ2-1|many|NA
CSAPALVGSYNEQFF
TGCAGTGCTCCAGCCTTAGTAGGGTCCTACAATGAGCAGTTCTTC
>TRBV28|TRBJ2-1|many|NA
CASNLQGGTINEQFF
TGTGCCAGCAATCTACAGGGGGGGACTATCAATGAGCAGTTCTTC
>TRBV7-6|TRBJ2-3|NA|NA
CASSLKTRGTDTQYF
TGTGCCAGCAGTTTAAAGACGCGGGGCACAGATACGCAGTATTTT
>TRBV2|TRBJ2-2|NA|NA
CASRHRDNTGELFF
TGTGCCAGCAGACACCGGGACAACACCGGGGAGCTGTTTTTT
>TRBV12-3/TRBV12-4|TRBJ2-7|few|NA
CASSARTGTGEQYF
TGTGCCAGCAGTGCTAGAACAGGTACGGGCGAGCAGTACTTC
>TRBV6-1|TRBJ2-3|NA|NA
CASSEGIDTQYF
TGTGCCAGCAGTGAAGGGATAGATACGCAGTATTTT
>TRBV30|TRBJ1-1|few|NA
CATPGGSGLGLAAFF
TGTGCAACCCCTGGGGGCAGCGGCCTGGGCCTCGCAGCTTTCTTT
>TRBV20-1|TRBJ2-3|many|NA
CSAPTLASTDTQYF
TGCAGTGCTCCGACACTGGCAAGCACAGATACGCAGTATTTT
>TRBV27|TRBJ1-1|few|NA
CASSFRGAPGTEAFF
TGTGCCAGCAGTTTTCGGGGGGCGCCGGGAACTGAAGCTTTCTTT
>TRBV10-3|TRBJ1-1|few|NA
CAISEGQVEAFF
TGTGCCATCAGTGAGGGGCAGGTGGAAGCTTTCTTT
>TRBV20-1|TRBJ2-2|few|NA
CSARAWPLNTGELFF
TGCAGTGCTAGAGCGTGGCCTTTGAACACCGGGGAGCTGTTTTTT
>TRBV7-2|TRBJ1-1|few|TRBD1
CASSLSRQGAVNTEAFF
TGTGCCAGCAGCTTAAGTCGGCAGGGGGCAGTAAACACTGAAGCTTTCTTT
>TRBV2|TRBJ2-2|many|TRBD1
CASSQRQGATGELFF
TGTGCCAGCAGTCAGCGACAGGGGGCAACCGGGGAGCTGTTTTTT
>TRBV5-1|TRBJ2-1|NA|TRBD2
CASSLGLAGGGGHNEQFF
TGCGCCAGCAGCTTGGGACTAGCGGGGGGGGGAGGGCACAATGAGCAGTTCTTC
>TRBV20-1|TRBJ1-1|NA|NA
CSALDPAATEAFF
TGCAGTGCTTTGGACCCGGCTGCCACTGAAGCTTTCTTT
>TRBV5-1|TRBJ2-7|few|TRBD1
CASHWGTGSYEQYF
TGCGCCAGTCACTGGGGGACAGGGTCCTACGAGCAGTACTTC
>TRBV9|TRBJ1-1|NA|TRBD1
CASGRDRSTEAFF
TGTGCCAGCGGCCGGGACAGGAGCACTGAAGCTTTCTTT
>TRBV7-3|TRBJ2-7|NA|NA
CASSPNWTVKQGVVFVRRYEQYF
TGTGCCAGCAGCCCTAACTGGACAGTCAAGCAAGGGGTAGTCTTTGTAAGGCGATACGAGCAGTACTTC
>TRBV12-3/TRBV12-4|TRBJ2-1|many|TRBD2
CASSPRTSGRGGEQFF
TGTGCCAGCAGTCCCCGGACTAGCGGGAGAGGGGGTGAGCAGTTCTTC
>TRBV28|TRBJ2-3|many|NA
CASKGRDTQYF
TGTGCCAGCAAGGGAAGAGATACGCAGTATTTT
>TRBV11-3|TRBJ2-3|many|NA
CASSLRRGLGTDTQYF
TGTGCCAGCAGCTTGCGGCGGGGACTGGGAACAGATACGCAGTATTTT
>TRBV2|TRBJ2-7|few|NA
CASSRGEGGLYEQYF
TGTGCCAGCAGTCGCGGCGAAGGGGGTCTCTACGAGCAGTACTTC
>TRBV9|TRBJ2-1|few|TRBD2
CASSVGRLAGGNEQFF
TGTGCCAGCAGCGTAGGCCGGCTAGCGGGAGGGAATGAGCAGTTCTTC
>TRBV5-1|TRBJ2-1|few|NA
CASSSQPGDNEQFF
TGCGCCAGCAGCTCCCAACCGGGGGACAATGAGCAGTTCTTC
>TRBV19|TRBJ1-1|NA|NA
CASSMDTVNTEAFF
TGTGCCAGTAGTATGGATACGGTGAACACTGAAGCTTTCTTT
>TRBV6-5|TRBJ1-1|NA|NA
CASSYSVNTEAFF
TGTGCCAGCAGTTACTCGGTGAACACTGAAGCTTTCTTT
>TRBV28|TRBJ2-5|many|TRBD1
CASSSRDRGFQETQYF
TGTGCCAGCAGTTCCCGGGACAGGGGGTTCCAAGAGACCCAGTACTTC
>TRBV5-1|TRBJ2-1|NA|NA
CASSLIDSDNEQFF
TGCGCCAGCAGCTTGATTGACAGTGACAATGAGCAGTTCTTC
>TRBV18|TRBJ2-7|NA|TRBD2
CVSSPTTSTSYEQYF
TGTGTCAGCTCACCGACGACTAGCACCTCATACGAGCAGTACTTC
>TRBV6-5|TRBJ2-7|few|NA
CASSYRTGEGPYEQYF
TGTGCCAGCAGTTACAGGACGGGAGAAGGCCCCTACGAGCAGTACTTC
>TRBV6-1|TRBJ2-3|few|TRBD2
CASRTTSGGAEEDTQYF
TGTGCCAGCAGGACGACTAGCGGGGGGGCGGAGGAAGATACGCAGTATTTT
>TRBV5-5|TRBJ1-6|few|NA
CASSLGRGLSNSPLHF
TGTGCCAGCAGCTTGGGTCGGGGCCTCTCAAATTCACCCCTCCACTTT
>TRBV20-1|TRBJ1-2|NA|NA
CSAPGPGRSGYGYTF
TGCAGTGCTCCCGGCCCAGGAAGGAGCGGCTATGGCTACACCTTC
>TRBV20-1|TRBJ2-2|NA|TRBD2
CSASGTSVHTGELFF
TGCAGTGCGTCCGGGACTAGCGTACACACCGGGGAGCTGTTTTTT
>TRBV20-1|TRBJ2-7|few|NA
CSARAQRRVYEQYF
TGCAGTGCTAGGGCACAGAGGCGGGTCTACGAGCAGTACTTC
>TRBV12-3/TRBV12-4|TRBJ2-5|NA|NA
CASSPISGETQYF
TGTGCCAGCAGTCCGATTAGTGGAGAGACCCAGTACTTC
>TRBV5-6|TRBJ2-2|few|NA
CASSLARSAGELFF
TGTGCCAGCAGCTTGGCCAGGTCTGCCGGGGAGCTGTTTTTT
>TRBV2|TRBJ1-2|NA|NA
CASSSWGGNYGYTF
TGTGCCAGCAGCTCATGGGGGGGAAACTATGGCTACACCTTC
>TRBV10-3|TRBJ1-1|few|NA
CATSLSFSGHDTEAFF
TGTGCCACCTCTCTCAGTTTTAGTGGGCATGACACTGAAGCTTTCTTT
>TRBV12-3/TRBV12-4|TRBJ2-4|many|TRBD1
CASSQGVAKNIQYF
TGTGCCAGCAGTCAGGGGGTAGCCAAAAACATTCAGTACTTC
>TRBV2|TRBJ1-1|many|NA
CASSPGGEAFF
TGTGCCAGCAGCCCTGGGGGGGAAGCTTTCTTT
>TRBV4-3|TRBJ2-3|few|TRBD2
CASSQGAGGLTDTQYF
TGCGCCAGCAGCCAGGGGGCGGGAGGGTTGACAGATACGCAGTATTTT
>TRBV2|TRBJ2-5|many|TRBD2
CASSSPAGVQETQYF
TGTGCCAGCAGTTCTCCCGCGGGGGTCCAAGAGACCCAGTACTTC
>TRBV6-1|TRBJ2-5|NA|NA
CASMNRAPETQYF
TGTGCCAGCATGAACAGGGCTCCGGAGACCCAGTACTTC
>TRBV6-2/TRBV6-3|TRBJ2-1|few|TRBD1
CASSYLRTGGVRGRNEQFF
TGTGCCAGCAGTTACCTCCGGACAGGGGGCGTGAGGGGCAGGAATGAGCAGTTCTTC
>TRBV30|TRBJ2-7|NA|TRBD2
CAWKEGGRARGQYF
TGTGCCTGGAAGGAGGGCGGGAGGGCCCGAGGGCAGTACTTC
>TRBV6-1|TRBJ2-2|few|NA
CASTPSSTGELFF
TGTGCCAGCACACCAAGCAGCACCGGGGAGCTGTTTTTT
>TRBV27|TRBJ2-7|many|NA
CASTRAGTSYEQYF
TGTGCCAGTACCCGGGCAGGGACCTCCTACGAGCAGTACTTC
>TRBV20-1|TRBJ2-3|many|TRBD2
CSASRATSGGRDTQYF
TGCAGTGCTAGCCGGGCGACTAGCGGGGGAAGGGATACGCAGTATTTT
>TRBV7-8|TRBJ2-2|NA|NA
CASSQEKVYGGPGELFF
TGTGCCAGCAGCCAAGAAAAGGTCTATGGGGGACCCGGGGAGCTGTTTTTT
>TRBV7-2|TRBJ1-2|few|NA
CASSLGSWRGYTF
TGTGCCAGCAGCTTAGGGAGCTGGCGTGGCTACACCTTC
>TRBV5-1|TRBJ1-1|NA|NA
CASSPPTENTEAFF
TGCGCCAGCAGCCCCCCGACGGAAAACACTGAAGCTTTCTTT
>TRBV10-1|TRBJ1-2|NA|NA
CASASGGYGYTF
TGCGCCAGCGCCTCGGGAGGCTATGGCTACACCTTC